The 9 T cell receptor beta chains given below trace back to one sample, sequenced in a study of cytomegalovirus exposure and HLA in healthy donors. PCR was performed using 60 Vbeta and 13 Jbeta primers. Clones were sequenced by immunoSEQ multiplex PCR, and TCRdb holds only the in-frame ones, with some missing. The sample has 150,000 or so clones; 73% are singletons. Material for sequencing was PBMCs. The receptors here all came from a woman younger than 30 in good health and CMV-seronegative.

This clone has a handful of counts. Other DNA variants within this sample encode the same CDR3. This chain uses TRBV6-5 with TRBJ1-6, with 10 bases identical to TRBD1. Germline V CDR1 and CDR2: MNHEY, SVGAGI. The CDR3 contains 15 residues. V lost 4 bases, J lost 7 bases, and 4 bases stayed unmatched. DNA for the CDR3: TGTGCCAGCAGTTTGGGACAGGGGCGGAATTCACCCCTCCACTTT. This codes for CASSLGQGRNSPLHF.

This clone appeared once. The chain is built from TRBV10-3 and TRBJ2-1; D might be TRBD2 (7 bases). In germline, CDR1 is ENHRY, CDR2 SYGVKD. The V and J ends lost 4 bases and 8 bases respectively, with 18 bases between them. CDR3 size: 15 residues. The DNA for the CDR3 is TGTGCCATCAGTGGATGGCCCGGGGAGGGGGATGAGCAGTTCTTC. This sequence encodes CAISGWPGEGDEQFF.

The V and J genes are TRBV2 and TRBJ2-2, with D maybe TRBD1 (5 bases). Per germline, CDR1 SNHLY and CDR2 FYNNEI. The CDR3 runs 13 residues. V lost 4 bases to trimming and J lost 6 bases, with 9 bases between them. The CDR3 loop is CASSGQGSGELFF. CDR3 bases: TGTGCCAGCAGTGGCCAGGGATCCGGGGAGCTGTTTTTT.

V gene TRBV9 combines with J gene TRBJ2-2, with a tentative D call TRBD1 (6 bases). V lost 0 bases and J lost 3, with 9 bases in between. CDR1 is SGDLS and CDR2 is YYNGEE in the germline V gene. The CDR3 loop spans 15 amino acids. The CDR3 region is CASSVGRGHTGELFF. Written as DNA, the CDR3 is TGTGCCAGCAGCGTAGGCAGGGGTCACACCGGGGAGCTGTTTTTT.

V and J are TRBV7-2 and TRBJ2-7; D possibly corresponds to TRBD2 (6 bases). The V gene lost 5 bases and the J gene lost 7 bases, with 9 bases spanning the gap. This CDR3 region has 11 residues. Germline CDR1 and CDR2: SGHTA and FQGNSA. CDR3 DNA: TGTGCCAGCAGCCGGGGGTGGGAGCAGTACGTC. It specifies CASSRGWEQYV.

The chain carries TRBV7-8 and TRBJ2-7; 8 bases map to TRBD1. Losses at the gene ends were 1 base for V and 2 bases for J; bases not matched to a gene: 1. The CDR3 is 14 amino acids. Germline V gene lookup returns CDR1 SGHVS and CDR2 FQNEAQ. CDR3 bases: TGTGCCAGCAGCTTAGGGACAGGGCCCTACGAGCAGTACTTC. Protein: CASSLGTGPYEQYF.

The chain employs TRBV7-9 and TRBJ2-2; D remains ambiguous. V was pared by 8 bases and J by 0 bases, with 13 bases between. Germline V gene lookup returns CDR1 SEHNR and CDR2 FQNEAQ (reference sequence). This CDR3 is 15 amino acids long. CDR3 in amino acids: CASVEGGPNTGELFF. Here the CDR3 DNA reads TGTGCCAGCGTTGAAGGCGGTCCGAACACCGGGGAGCTGTTTTTT.

The chain couples TRBV6-6 to TRBJ2-2, with D possibly matching TRBD1 (6 bases). CDR3 length equals 13 residues. Per the germline V gene, CDR1 is MNHNY and CDR2 is SVGAGI (reference sequence). V was cut by 2 bases and J by 7 bases, with 8 bases left in between. CDR3 bases: TGTGCCAGCAGTTACCAGGGGAGCGGGGAGCTGTTTTTT. Its protein product is CASSYQGSGELFF.

CDR3 nucleotide sequence: TGTGCCAGCAGCCTAGCGCTGGATGGACAGGAGCCCTACGAGCAGTACGTC. As protein: CASSLALDGQEPYEQYV. The rearrangement uses TRBV28 and TRBJ2-7; maybe TRBD1 (7 bases). CDR3 length: 17 residues. Germline assignment: CDR1 MDHEN and CDR2 SYDVKM. V shed 6 bases and J shed 2 bases, with 23 bases lying between them.